This TCR beta chain was sequenced during a study of cytomegalovirus exposure and HLA in healthy donors. About the research overall: Of approximately 400 genotyped donors, roughly 80% clustered with self-reported Caucasian donors.

A remark on this clone: Its specificity is unknown.

There are 15 residues in the CDR3. V was pared by 5 bases and J by 0 bases, with 2 bases of the junction left unmatched. Germline CDR1 is MNHEY and CDR2 is SMNVEV (reference sequence). Study-wide findings and caveats: Common viral pathogens (according to a later analysis) appeared linked to several of the most significant clusters. In a later analysis, at a false discovery rate of 0.05, 16,951 TCR beta sequences matched HLA alleles.

The PCR ran on 60 Vbeta and 13 Jbeta primers. The assay was immunoSEQ multiplex PCR, and TCRdb's table has in-frame clones only and misses some. Here the sample spans around 140,000 clones, around nine tenths being singletons. The sequence came from a woman aged 30 to 39 in good health and CMV-seronegative. Specimen: PBMCs. J is TRBJ2-1 and V is TRBV27; 9 bases map to TRBD2. CDR3 sequence (DNA): TGTGCCAGCAGTCTTAGCGGGAGCTCCTACAATGAGCAGTTCTTC. Translated, it gives CASSLSGSSYNEQFF.